The TCR beta chain described here comes from a study of T cell repertoires in cytomegalovirus infection. Study background: The authors used CMV epitopes that were HLA-C-restricted (recently identified) and HLA-B-restricted (well studied). An indication of both CMV infection and matching HLA type came from public TCR beta signatures.

On this clonotype: Its antigen is unknown.

This CDR3 has 14 amino acids. Deletions cut 3 bases from V and 2 bases from J, with 11 bases between. Germline assignment: CDR1 LNHDA and CDR2 SQIVND (reference sequence). TCRdb processed the reads anew with MiXCR; each CDR3 protein has one entry. The table records about 770,000 distinct CDR3 sequences, 25% to 35% of them present only once. General study points: Cumulated frequencies of public TCR beta families served to identify carriers of CMV plus the relevant HLA. Dominating the ex vivo response were HLA-C-restricted CMV-specific TCR beta clonotypes.

The clonotype was recovered from a human donor in good health (CMV status not recorded). Some clones in this sample may be carry-over from other donors' samples. The rearrangement links TRBV19 to TRBJ2-7, with D possibly being TRBD2 (5 bases). Source: cultured CD8+ T cells from PBMCs, taken from culture after CMV antigen stimulation. CDR3 sequence: CASSIGVGPYEQYF. Written as DNA, the CDR3 is TGTGCCAGTAGTATCGGGGTAGGGCCCTACGAGCAGTACTTC. Combining the CDR3 with reference TRBV19 and TRBJ2-7 gives the whole variable domain DGGITQSPKYLFRKEGQNVTLSCEQNLNHDAMYWYRQDPGQGLRLIYYSQIVNDFQKGDIAEGYSVSREKKESFPLTVTSAQKNPTAFYLCASSIGVGPYEQYFGPGTRLTVT.